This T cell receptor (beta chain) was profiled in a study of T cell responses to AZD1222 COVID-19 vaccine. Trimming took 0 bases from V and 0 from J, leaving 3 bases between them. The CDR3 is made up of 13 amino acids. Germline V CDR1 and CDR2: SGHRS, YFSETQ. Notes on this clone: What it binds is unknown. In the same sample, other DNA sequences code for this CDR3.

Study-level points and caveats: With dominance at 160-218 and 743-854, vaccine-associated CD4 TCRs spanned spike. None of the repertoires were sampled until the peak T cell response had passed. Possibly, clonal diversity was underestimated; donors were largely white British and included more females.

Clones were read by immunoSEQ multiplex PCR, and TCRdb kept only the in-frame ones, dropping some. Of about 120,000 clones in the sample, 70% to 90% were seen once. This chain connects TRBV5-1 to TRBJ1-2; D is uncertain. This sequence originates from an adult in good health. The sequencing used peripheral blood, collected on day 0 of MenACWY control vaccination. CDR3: CASSLGTNYGYTF. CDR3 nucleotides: TGCGCCAGCAGCTTGGGGACTAACTATGGCTACACCTTC.